What follows describes a single T cell receptor (beta chain). Its antigen is as yet unknown. The CDR3 length is 15 residues. Germline loops: CDR1 MNHEY, CDR2 SVGAGI. Trimming left V 6 bases short and J 4 bases short, with 18 bases between. Only in-frame clones appear in the TCRdb table, and some are missing; sequencing was by immunoSEQ multiplex PCR. The sample has about 88,000 clones, approximately 90% seen once. This entry comes from a study of T cell responses to AZD1222 COVID-19 vaccine. Study-level results: Vaccine-associated CD4 TCRs ranged over spike, dominating at 160-218 and 743-854. Recipients of AZD1222 seropositive at baseline numbered only 5 or 6. White British donors predominated, females outnumbered males, and clonal diversity was possibly underestimated.

This chain connects TRBV6-5 to TRBJ1-1, with D possibly being TRBD1 (5 bases). Here the sequenced sample was peripheral blood, taken 28 days after the second AZD1222 dose. This clonotype was sampled from an adult who received the AZD1222 COVID-19 vaccine. The CDR3 DNA is TGTGCCAGCAGGCGAACCCAGGGAGGTCCCACTGAAGCTTTCTTT. Protein sequence: CASRRTQGGPTEAFF.